Listed below are T cell receptor beta chains from one sample, sequenced in a study of blood T cell repertoires in COVID-19. Measured with immunoSEQ multiplex PCR; TCRdb has only the in-frame clones, and not every one. The table lists 140,000 to 150,000 clones, approximately 81% of them singletons, with around 35% in the top ten. The sample taken for sequencing was peripheral blood. All receptors derive from a human donor in a cohort sampled during active COVID-19. The CDR3 runs from the conserved cysteine through the conserved F or W. A row's size may be missing; if present it is once, few, many or a size class.

clone_size,v_call,j_call,cdr3_aa
.,TRBV14,TRBJ1-1,CASSQDLGVFF
.,TRBV11-3,TRBJ2-7,CASSEGYSYEQYF
.,TRBV19,TRBJ1-2,CASSSTGGGGYTF
.,TRBV6-2/TRBV6-3,TRBJ2-3,CASSSTSGGGTDTQYF
.,TRBV6-2/TRBV6-3,TRBJ2-2,CASSYRDRGFGGELFF
.,TRBV2,TRBJ2-1,CASSRQGRGNEQFF
.,TRBV5-6,TRBJ1-1,CASSSNRGGGTEAFF
.,TRBV6-5,TRBJ2-7,CASSYSVERVGHEQYF
many,TRBV2,TRBJ2-5,CASMTRGRETQYF
.,TRBV4-1,TRBJ2-5,CASSQGWGRMGEETQYF
.,TRBV5-4,TRBJ2-7,CASSRNRGSYEQYF
.,TRBV2,TRBJ1-3,CASSKTGSSGNTIYF
.,TRBV10-3,TRBJ1-1,CAIATGANTEAFF
.,TRBV28,TRBJ1-1,CASEGAPAEAFF
.,TRBV15,TRBJ1-2,CATSSDPGRGDVNYGYTF
.,TRBV3-1/TRBV3-2,TRBJ1-2,CASSQDFPGDPPYGYTF
few,TRBV30,TRBJ2-7,CAWSVLPGTGSEQYF
.,TRBV10-3,TRBJ2-7,CAISDTPLAGVEQYF
.,TRBV19,TRBJ1-1,CASSSRATGTEAFF
.,TRBV7-8,TRBJ2-7,CASSLISSYYEQYF
.,TRBV7-9,TRBJ2-5,CASSLTGTVKTQYF
.,TRBV18,TRBJ1-3,CASSLQQGSGNTIYF
.,TRBV3-1/TRBV3-2,TRBJ2-5,CASSRGIGETQYF
.,TRBV6-6,TRBJ2-7,CASSYDQGRSYEQYF
.,TRBV28,TRBJ2-7,CASSSMDGLSYEQYF
.,TRBV14,TRBJ1-3,CASSQGRWNTIYF
.,TRBV3-1/TRBV3-2,TRBJ1-2,CASSPRGGNYGYTF
.,TRBV18,TRBJ2-4,CASSLGTASGVKNIQYF
.,TRBV28,TRBJ2-7,CASSLQGAGRHHF
.,TRBV7-2,TRBJ2-2,CASSHRDTGELFF
.,TRBV7-3,TRBJ1-1,CASSLDRVGGEAFF
.,TRBV7-9,TRBJ2-7,CASSLGGGPYEQYF
.,TRBV5-1,TRBJ1-4,CASSLSVYRAEKLFF
.,TRBV4-2,TRBJ1-2,CASSQLPSESGYTF
.,TRBV9,TRBJ1-2,CASSVDRSHYGYTF
.,TRBV5-5,TRBJ1-1,CASSPTGTGVNTEAFF
.,TRBV7-2,TRBJ2-7,CASSLNGGGQGLYEQYF
.,TRBV19,TRBJ2-2,CASSPPGTGSTGELFF
few,TRBV7-9,TRBJ2-7,CASSSRTSGGYEQYF
.,TRBV9,TRBJ2-5,CASSVGPGGQETQYF
.,TRBV19,TRBJ1-6,CASRGIGQGDSPLHF
few,TRBV5-6,TRBJ2-5,CASSLPGVGETQYF
.,TRBV6-5,TRBJ1-1,CASYPGTGATEAFF
.,TRBV6-5,TRBJ1-3,CASVLGGTGNTIYF
.,TRBV9,TRBJ2-3,CASSVGTSGGAKDTQYF
.,TRBV4-1,TRBJ2-1,CASSQVAGRYNEQFF
once,TRBV10-3,TRBJ2-3,CASRLADRTDTQYF
few,TRBV5-1,TRBJ1-1,CASSLASAGGNTEAFF
once,TRBV7-2,TRBJ1-2,CASSLQGYGYTF
.,TRBV5-1,TRBJ1-1,CASSLGETGNTEAFF
few,TRBV7-5,TRBJ1-2,CVRSLAGEYGYTF